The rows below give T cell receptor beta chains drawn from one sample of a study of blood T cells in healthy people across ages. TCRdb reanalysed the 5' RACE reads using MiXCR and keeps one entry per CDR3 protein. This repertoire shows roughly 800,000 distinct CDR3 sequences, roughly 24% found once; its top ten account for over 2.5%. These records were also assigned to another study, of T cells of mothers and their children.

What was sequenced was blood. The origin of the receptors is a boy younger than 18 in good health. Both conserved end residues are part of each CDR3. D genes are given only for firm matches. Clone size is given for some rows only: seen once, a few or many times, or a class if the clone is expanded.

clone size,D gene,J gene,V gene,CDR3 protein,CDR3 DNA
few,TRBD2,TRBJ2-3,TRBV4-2,CASSQRDYNADTQYF,TGTGCCAGCAGCCAGAGGGACTACAATGCAGATACGCAGTATTTT
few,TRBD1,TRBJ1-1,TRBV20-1,CSARGTGVGTEAFF,TGCAGTGCTAGAGGGACAGGGGTAGGAACTGAAGCTTTCTTT
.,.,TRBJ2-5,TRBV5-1,CASSLEAYRQETQYF,TGCGCCAGCAGCTTGGAGGCATATCGCCAAGAGACCCAGTACTTC
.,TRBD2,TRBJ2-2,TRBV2,CASISSGGIGELFF,TGTGCCAGCATAAGTAGCGGGGGAATCGGGGAGCTGTTTTTT
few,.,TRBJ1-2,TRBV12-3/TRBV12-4,CASSLPRDREGYTF,TGTGCCAGCAGTTTGCCGAGAGATAGGGAAGGCTACACCTTC
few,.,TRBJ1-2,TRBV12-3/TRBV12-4,CASSGGGLVGYTF,TGTGCCAGCAGTGGTGGCGGGCTCGTCGGCTACACCTTC
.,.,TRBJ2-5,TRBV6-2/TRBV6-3,CASRLGIQETQYF,TGTGCCAGCAGGTTGGGGATCCAAGAGACCCAGTACTTC
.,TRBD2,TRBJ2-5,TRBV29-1,CSVKAGGPIETQYF,TGCAGCGTAAAAGCGGGGGGGCCTATTGAGACCCAGTACTTC
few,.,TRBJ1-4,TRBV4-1,CASSQPTTGASSRKLFF,TGCGCCAGCAGCCAGCCCACTACGGGGGCTTCTTCTCGAAAACTGTTTTTT
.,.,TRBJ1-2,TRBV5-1,CASSLAPRGRGIRDYTF,TGCGCCAGCAGCTTGGCCCCCCGTGGCAGGGGTATTCGGGACTACACCTTC
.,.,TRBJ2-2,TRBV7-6,CASSLLRGAGELFF,TGTGCCAGCAGCCTCCTCAGGGGCGCCGGGGAGCTGTTTTTT
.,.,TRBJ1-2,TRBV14,CASSQGGARHGYTF,TGTGCCAGCAGTCAAGGTGGGGCCCGACATGGCTACACCTTC
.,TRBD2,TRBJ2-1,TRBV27,CAIRRGGPNEQFF,TGTGCCATCCGGCGGGGGGGCCCCAATGAGCAGTTCTTC
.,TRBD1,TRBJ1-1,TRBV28,CASSLYRDRETEAFF,TGTGCCAGCAGTTTATATCGGGACAGGGAGACTGAAGCTTTCTTT
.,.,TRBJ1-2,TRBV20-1,CSALLGGVRGGYTF,TGCAGTGCCCTTCTCGGAGGGGTTAGAGGTGGCTACACCTTC
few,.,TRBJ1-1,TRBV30,CAWSPQDDEAFF,TGTGCCTGGAGCCCCCAGGACGACGAGGCTTTCTTT
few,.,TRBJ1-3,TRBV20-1,CSARDWDVGGLGNTIYF,TGCAGTGCTAGAGATTGGGACGTGGGGGGGCTTGGAAACACCATATATTTT
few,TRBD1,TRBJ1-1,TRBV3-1,CASSQVRSSGGLTEAFF,TGTGCCAGCAGCCAAGTCCGTTCCTCAGGGGGCCTAACTGAAGCTTTCTTT
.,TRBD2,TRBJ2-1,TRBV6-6,CASSYGTMDERFF,TGTGCCAGCAGTTACGGGACTATGGATGAGCGGTTCTTC
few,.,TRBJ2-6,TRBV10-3,CAINGPSDGANVLTF,TGTGCCATCAACGGCCCCTCAGATGGGGCCAACGTCCTGACTTTC
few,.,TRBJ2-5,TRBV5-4,CASSSPLEGGTQYF,TGTGCCAGCAGCTCCCCGCTCGAGGGGGGGACCCAGTACTTC
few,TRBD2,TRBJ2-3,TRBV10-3,CAISESLAGVDTQYF,TGTGCCATCAGTGAGTCACTAGCGGGAGTAGATACGCAGTATTTT
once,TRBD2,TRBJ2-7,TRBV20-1,CSAKAGGPYEQYF,TGCAGTGCCAAAGCGGGGGGGCCCTACGAGCAGTACTTC